The clone carrying this TCR beta chain appeared once. The antigen is undetermined. Assay used: immunoSEQ multiplex PCR; TCRdb lists only in-frame clones, some missing. The table records some 47,000 clones, about four fifths of them present only once. This entry comes from a study of PD-L1 blockade in urothelial cancer. Looking at the study overall: Atezolizumab at 1,200 mg intravenously every 3 weeks was started by patients at some point between 2014 and 2015.

V shed 1 base and J shed 0 bases, with 8 bases lying between them. The CDR3 is 15 residues long. Per the germline V gene, CDR1 is SSHAT and CDR2 is FNYEAQ (reference sequence). Study-wide results and limits: The study found that durable-benefit patients expanded tumor-associated blood clones more at 3 weeks.

This receptor was identified in an older man with urothelial cancer. The chain combines TRBV7-7 with TRBJ2-3; D is uncertain. This material consisted of PBMCs, taken around atezolizumab (anti-PD-L1) treatment. CDR3 DNA sequence: TGTGCCAGCAGCTTAGGGGTCGGGAGCACAGATACGCAGTATTTT. Amino acid sequence: CASSLGVGSTDTQYF.